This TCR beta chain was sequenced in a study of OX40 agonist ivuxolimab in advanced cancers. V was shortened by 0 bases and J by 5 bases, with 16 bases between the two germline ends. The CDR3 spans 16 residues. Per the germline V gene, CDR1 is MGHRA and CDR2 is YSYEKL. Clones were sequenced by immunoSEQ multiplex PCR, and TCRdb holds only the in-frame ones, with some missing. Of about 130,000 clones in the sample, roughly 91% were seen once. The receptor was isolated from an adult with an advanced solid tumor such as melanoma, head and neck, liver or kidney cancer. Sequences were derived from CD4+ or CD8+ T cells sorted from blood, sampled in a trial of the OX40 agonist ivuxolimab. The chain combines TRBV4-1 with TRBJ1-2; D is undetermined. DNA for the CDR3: TGCGCCAGCAGCCAAGACCCGGGCAGAACAACTTATGGCTACACCTTC. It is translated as CASSQDPGRTTYGYTF.